Below are 12 T cell receptor beta chains sequenced from a single sample in a study of T cells in Graves' hyperthyroidism and ophthalmopathy. Amplified TCR beta CDR3 regions derived from RNA transcripts. First-round RT-PCR with HTBI primers amplified the TCR CDR3 region. TCRdb independently ran MiXCR on the multiplex PCR reads; one entry per CDR3 protein. This sample yields 500,000 to 650,000 distinct CDR3 sequences, of which about 45% are seen a single time; about 45% belongs to the top ten. Sequenced input: peripheral blood or thyroid tissue (not recorded which). The receptors originated from an adult woman with Graves' disease, either hyperthyroidism or ophthalmopathy (not recorded which).

V and J are TRBV19 and TRBJ1-5; no firm D call. V lost 2 bases and J lost 2, with 13 bases in between. This CDR3 spans 16 amino acids. Germline V gene sequence: CDR1 LNHDA, CDR2 SQIVND (reference sequence). CDR3 sequence: CASSILGVRGNQPQHF. CDR3 nucleotides: TGTGCCAGTAGTATACTGGGTGTAAGGGGCAATCAGCCCCAGCATTTT.

This clonotype was seen many times. This chain joins TRBV7-9 and TRBJ2-7, with D unresolved. CDR3 length equals 13 residues. Germline V gene sequence: CDR1 SEHNR, CDR2 FQNEAQ (reference sequence). With 1 base removed from V and 6 bases from J, the gap between germline ends came to 10 bases. The CDR3 loop is CASSLGGFREQYF. CDR3 in DNA: TGTGCCAGCAGCTTAGGTGGTTTTCGCGAGCAGTACTTC.

This CDR3 is CAIRPGQGETQYF. In DNA, the CDR3 is TGTGCCATCAGGCCGGGACAGGGGGAGACCCAGTACTTC. The J gene is TRBJ2-5, the V gene TRBV10-3; 10 bases match TRBD1. Germline loops: CDR1 ENHRY, CDR2 SYGVKD. This CDR3 comprises 13 residues. Losses at the gene ends were 6 bases for V and 5 bases for J; bases not matched to a gene: 3.

The rearrangement uses TRBV11-2 and TRBJ1-2; tentatively, D is TRBD1 (5 bases). V was shortened by 5 bases and J by 6 bases, with 25 bases between the two germline ends. Germline V gives CDR1 SGHAT, CDR2 FQNNGV. CDR3 size: 17 residues. CDR3: CASSPTSDTSGDDGYTF. The CDR3 coding sequence is TGTGCCAGCAGCCCAACCTCTGACACTTCCGGGGACGATGGCTACACCTTC.

In its sample, this clonotype was seen once. This chain links TRBV7-9 with TRBJ2-5, with a possible D match to TRBD2 (5 bases). Trimming pared 7 bases from V and 2 bases from J, leaving 29 bases between. The CDR3 loop spans 19 amino acids. Looked up from germline, CDR1 is SEHNR and CDR2 is FQNEAQ (reference sequence). CDR3 bases: TGTGCCAGCACCAAAAGCAGCTCAGCGGTAGGCGGACTTCAAGAGACCCAGTACTTC. Translated, it gives CASTKSSSAVGGLQETQYF.

The rearrangement links TRBV15 to TRBJ1-2, with 10 bases aligning to TRBD1. After removal of 3 bases from V and 5 bases from J, the junction contained 18 bases not matched to a gene. Germline V gene data show CDR1 as LNHNV and CDR2 as YYDKDF (reference sequence). The CDR3 is 19 amino acids. The CDR3 sequence is CATSSVPELGQGKRYGYTF. DNA for the CDR3: TGTGCCACCAGCAGCGTTCCGGAGCTGGGACAGGGGAAGCGGTATGGCTACACCTTC.

In its sample, this clonotype was seen many times. Its ends do not fully match the called genes, so a read error is possible. The rearrangement uses TRBV20-1 and TRBJ1-6; D not certain. The CDR3 contains 13 residues. Germline V CDR1 and CDR2: DFQATT, SNEGSKA (reference sequence). CDR3 sequence reads: CSATRGSNSPLHF. CDR3 coding DNA: TGCAGTGCAACACGGGGTTCTAATTCGCCCCTCCACTTT.

The chain employs TRBV7-9 and TRBJ2-7; weak D call: TRBD2 (5 bases). The CDR3 sequence is 15 residues long. V lost 6 bases and J 0 bases, leaving 15 bases between the germline ends. In germline, CDR1 is SEHNR, CDR2 FQNEAQ (reference sequence). The CDR3 reads CASSSGKGSSYEQYF. The CDR3 DNA is TGTGCCAGCAGTTCGGGAAAGGGCTCCTCCTACGAGCAGTACTTC.

The chain recombines TRBV15 with TRBJ1-1; D possibly corresponds to TRBD1 (6 bases). This CDR3 has 14 amino acids. Germline V gives CDR1 LNHNV, CDR2 YYDKDF (reference sequence). The V and J ends lost 8 bases and 5 bases respectively, with 18 bases between them. CDR3 nucleotides: TGTGCCACCCACCGAGGGGGAGGAAGAACTGAAGCTTTCTTT. Protein product: CATHRGGGRTEAFF.

This chain connects TRBV29-1 to TRBJ1-1; no clear D gene. Trimming took off 7 bases at V and 0 bases at J, with 12 bases between the two ends. This CDR3 spans 13 amino acids. Per germline, CDR1 SQVTM and CDR2 ANQGSEA. The CDR3 DNA follows: TGCAGCGCGTCCGGGAAGTTGAACACTGAAGCTTTCTTT. This gives the protein CSASGKLNTEAFF.

Points on this clonotype: This may be a read error: a much more frequent sequence differs by one nucleotide. The chain combines TRBV7-8 with TRBJ1-6; D ambiguous. Germline V gene sequence: CDR1 SGHVS, CDR2 FQNEAQ. The CDR3 runs 14 residues. The CDR3 nucleotides are TGTGCCAACAGCCGGGCGGCAGATAATTCACCCCTCCACTTT. Translated: CANSRAADNSPLHF.

This clonotype was recorded many times. J is TRBJ2-2 and V is TRBV9, with TRBD2 matching 9 bases. V lost 5 bases to trimming and J lost 6 bases; unmatched junction nucleotides: 8. The germline V gene has CDR1 SGDLS and CDR2 YYNGEE. CDR3 length equals 15 residues. CDR3 loop: CASSTGTSMPGELFF. In DNA form, the CDR3 reads TGTGCCAGCAGTACCGGGACTAGCATGCCCGGGGAGCTGTTTTTT.